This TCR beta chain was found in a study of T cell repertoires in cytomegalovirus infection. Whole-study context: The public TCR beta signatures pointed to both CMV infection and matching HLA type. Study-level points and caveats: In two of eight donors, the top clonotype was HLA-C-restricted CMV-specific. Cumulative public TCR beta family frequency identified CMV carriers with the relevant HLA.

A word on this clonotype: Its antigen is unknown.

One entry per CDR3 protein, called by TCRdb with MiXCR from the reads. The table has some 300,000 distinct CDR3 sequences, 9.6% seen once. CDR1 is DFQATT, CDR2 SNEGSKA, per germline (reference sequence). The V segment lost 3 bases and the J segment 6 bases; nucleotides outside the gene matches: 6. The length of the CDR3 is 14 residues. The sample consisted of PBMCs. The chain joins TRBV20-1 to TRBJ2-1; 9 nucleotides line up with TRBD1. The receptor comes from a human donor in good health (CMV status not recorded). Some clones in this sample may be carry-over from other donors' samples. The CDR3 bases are TGCAGTGCTAGCATGGGACAGGGTTTCAATGAGCAGTTCTTC. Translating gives CSASMGQGFNEQFF.